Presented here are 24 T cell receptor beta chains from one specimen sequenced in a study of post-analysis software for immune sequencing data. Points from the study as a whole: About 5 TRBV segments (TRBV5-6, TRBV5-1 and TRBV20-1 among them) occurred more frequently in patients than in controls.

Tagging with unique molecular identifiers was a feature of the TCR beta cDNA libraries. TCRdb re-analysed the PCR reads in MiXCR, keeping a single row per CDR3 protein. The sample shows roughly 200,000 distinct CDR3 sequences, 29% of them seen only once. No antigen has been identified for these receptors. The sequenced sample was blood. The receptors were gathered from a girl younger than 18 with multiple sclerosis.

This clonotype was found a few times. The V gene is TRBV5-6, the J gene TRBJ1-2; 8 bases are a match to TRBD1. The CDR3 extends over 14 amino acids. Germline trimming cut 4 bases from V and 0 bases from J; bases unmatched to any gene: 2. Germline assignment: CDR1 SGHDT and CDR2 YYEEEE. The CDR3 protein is CASSHRGTNYGYTF. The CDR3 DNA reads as TGTGCCAGCAGCCACAGGGGGACTAACTATGGCTACACCTTC.

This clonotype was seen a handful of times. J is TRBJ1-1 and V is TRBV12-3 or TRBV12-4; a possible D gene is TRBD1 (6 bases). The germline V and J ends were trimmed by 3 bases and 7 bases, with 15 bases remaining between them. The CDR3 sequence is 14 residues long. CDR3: CASSFGMGAGEAFF. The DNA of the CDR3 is TGTGCCAGCAGTTTCGGGATGGGGGCCGGTGAAGCTTTCTTT.

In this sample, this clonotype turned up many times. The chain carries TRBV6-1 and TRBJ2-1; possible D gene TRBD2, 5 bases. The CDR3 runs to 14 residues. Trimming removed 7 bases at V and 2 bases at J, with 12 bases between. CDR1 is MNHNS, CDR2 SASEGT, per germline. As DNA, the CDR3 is TGTGCCAGCACACGGGGAGATCCCTACAATGAGCAGTTCTTC. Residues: CASTRGDPYNEQFF.

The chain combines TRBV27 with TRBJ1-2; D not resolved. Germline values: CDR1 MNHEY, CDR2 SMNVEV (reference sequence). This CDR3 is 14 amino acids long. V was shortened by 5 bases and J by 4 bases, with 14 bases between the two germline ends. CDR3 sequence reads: CASSTLGSSYGYTF. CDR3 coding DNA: TGTGCCAGCAGTACCCTCGGCAGTTCCTATGGCTACACCTTC.

CDR3 in amino acids: CASSMTGITDTQYF. The CDR3 nucleotides are TGTGCCAGTAGTATGACAGGGATCACAGATACGCAGTATTTT. The chain carries TRBV19 and TRBJ2-3, with TRBD1 matching 7 bases. The CDR3 runs to 14 residues. The J segment lost 2 bases and the V segment lost 3 bases, leaving 2 bases of the junction unmatched. CDR1 and CDR2 from the germline V gene are LNHDA and SQIVND (reference sequence).

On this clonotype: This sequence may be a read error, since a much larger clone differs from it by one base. CDR3 sequence: CANSRTSGRSYNEQFF. CDR3 coding DNA: TGTGCCAACAGTAGGACTAGCGGCCGCTCCTACAATGAGCAGTTCTTC. V gene TRBV7-8 combines with J gene TRBJ2-1, with TRBD2 matching over 10 bases. Per germline, CDR1 SGHVS and CDR2 FQNEAQ. There are 16 residues in the CDR3. The ends lost 10 bases at V and 0 bases at J; junction bases unmatched: 9.

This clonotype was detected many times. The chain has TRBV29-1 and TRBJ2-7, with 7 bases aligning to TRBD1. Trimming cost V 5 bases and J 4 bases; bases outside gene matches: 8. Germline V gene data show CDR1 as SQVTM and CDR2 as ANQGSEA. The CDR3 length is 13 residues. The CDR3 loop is CSVRGGQLYEQYF. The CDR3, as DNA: TGCAGCGTTCGAGGGGGACAGCTATACGAGCAGTACTTC.

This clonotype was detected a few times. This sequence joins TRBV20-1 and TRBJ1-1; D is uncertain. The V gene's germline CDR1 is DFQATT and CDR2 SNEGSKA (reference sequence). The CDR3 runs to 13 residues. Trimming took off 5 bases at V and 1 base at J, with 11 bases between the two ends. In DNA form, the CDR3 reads TGCAGTGCTTTTGGCCGGGGGAACACTGAAGCTTTCTTT. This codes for CSAFGRGNTEAFF.

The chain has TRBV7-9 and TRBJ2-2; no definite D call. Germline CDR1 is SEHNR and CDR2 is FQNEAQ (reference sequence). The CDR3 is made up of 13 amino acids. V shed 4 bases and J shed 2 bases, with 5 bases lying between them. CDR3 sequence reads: CASSSPNTGELFF. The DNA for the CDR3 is TGTGCCAGCAGCTCGCCTAACACCGGGGAGCTGTTTTTT.

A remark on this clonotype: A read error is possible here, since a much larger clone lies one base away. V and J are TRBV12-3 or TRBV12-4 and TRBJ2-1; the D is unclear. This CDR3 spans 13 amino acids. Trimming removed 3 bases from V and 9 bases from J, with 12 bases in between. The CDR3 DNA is TGTGCCAGCAGTTTCTGGGCTTCGGGTGAGCAGTTCTTC. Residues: CASSFWASGEQFF.

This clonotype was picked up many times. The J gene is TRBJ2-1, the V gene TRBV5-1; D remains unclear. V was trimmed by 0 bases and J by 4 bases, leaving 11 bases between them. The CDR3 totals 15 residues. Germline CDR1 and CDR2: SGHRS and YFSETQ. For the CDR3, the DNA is TGCGCCAGCAGCTTGGAATGGGCAGGTTACAATGAGCAGTTCTTC. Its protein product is CASSLEWAGYNEQFF.

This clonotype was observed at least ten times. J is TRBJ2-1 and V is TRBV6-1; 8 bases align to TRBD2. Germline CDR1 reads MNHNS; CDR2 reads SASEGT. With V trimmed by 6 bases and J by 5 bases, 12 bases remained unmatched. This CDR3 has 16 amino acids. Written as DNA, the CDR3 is TGTGCCAGCAGAGAACCTCCGGGACTAGAAGACAATGAGCAGTTCTTC. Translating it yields CASREPPGLEDNEQFF.

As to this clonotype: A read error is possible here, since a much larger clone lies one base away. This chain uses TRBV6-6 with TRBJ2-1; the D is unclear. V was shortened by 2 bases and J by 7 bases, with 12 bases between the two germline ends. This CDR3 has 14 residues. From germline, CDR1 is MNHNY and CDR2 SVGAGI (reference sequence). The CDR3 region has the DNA TGTGCCAGCAGTTACCCCAGGACCCCGAATGAGCAGTTCTTC. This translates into CASSYPRTPNEQFF.

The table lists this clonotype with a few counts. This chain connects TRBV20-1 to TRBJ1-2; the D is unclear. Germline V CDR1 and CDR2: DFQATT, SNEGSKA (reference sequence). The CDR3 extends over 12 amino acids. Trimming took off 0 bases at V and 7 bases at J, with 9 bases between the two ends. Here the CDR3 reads CSARDNRGGYTF. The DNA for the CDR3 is TGCAGTGCTAGAGATAATCGGGGTGGCTACACCTTC.

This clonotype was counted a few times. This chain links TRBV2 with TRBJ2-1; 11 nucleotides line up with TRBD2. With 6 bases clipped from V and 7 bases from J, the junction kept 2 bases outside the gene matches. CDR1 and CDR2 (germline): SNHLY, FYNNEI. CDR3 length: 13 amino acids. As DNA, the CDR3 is TGTGCCAGCAGACTAGCGGGAGTTAATGAGCAGTTCTTC. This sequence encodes CASRLAGVNEQFF.

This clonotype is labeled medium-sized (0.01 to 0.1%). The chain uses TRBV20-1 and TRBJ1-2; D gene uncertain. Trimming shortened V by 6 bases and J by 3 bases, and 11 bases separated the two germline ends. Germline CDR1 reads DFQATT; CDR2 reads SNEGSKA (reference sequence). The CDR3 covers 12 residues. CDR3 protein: CSARNRDYGYTF. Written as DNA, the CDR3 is TGCAGTGCACGTAACCGGGACTATGGCTACACCTTC.

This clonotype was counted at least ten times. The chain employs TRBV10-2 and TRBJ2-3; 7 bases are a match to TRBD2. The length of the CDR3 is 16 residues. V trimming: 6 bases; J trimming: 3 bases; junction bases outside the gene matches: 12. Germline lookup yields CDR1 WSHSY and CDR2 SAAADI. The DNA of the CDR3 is TGCGCCAGCAGGGGCCTCCCCAGCGGGAAAACAGATACGCAGTATTTT. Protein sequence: CASRGLPSGKTDTQYF.

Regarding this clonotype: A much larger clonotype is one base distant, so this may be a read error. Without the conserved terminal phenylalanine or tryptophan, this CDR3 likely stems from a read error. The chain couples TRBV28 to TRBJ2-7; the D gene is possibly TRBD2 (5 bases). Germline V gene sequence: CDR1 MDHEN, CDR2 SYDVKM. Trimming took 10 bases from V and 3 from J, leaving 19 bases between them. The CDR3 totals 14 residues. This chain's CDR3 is CATGRVGVSYEQYC. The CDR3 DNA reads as TGTGCCACCGGGCGGGTCGGGGTAAGCTACGAGCAGTACTGC.

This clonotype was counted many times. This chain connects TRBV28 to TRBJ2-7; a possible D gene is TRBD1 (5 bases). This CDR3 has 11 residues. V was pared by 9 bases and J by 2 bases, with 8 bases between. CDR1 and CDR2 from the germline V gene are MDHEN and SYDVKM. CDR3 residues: CASWGPYEQYF. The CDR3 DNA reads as TGTGCCAGTTGGGGCCCCTACGAGCAGTACTTC.

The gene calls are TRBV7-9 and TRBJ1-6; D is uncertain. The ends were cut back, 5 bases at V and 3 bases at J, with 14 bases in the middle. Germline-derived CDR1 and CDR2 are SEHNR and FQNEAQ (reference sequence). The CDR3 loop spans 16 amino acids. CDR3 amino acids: CASSHAPQDYNSPLHF. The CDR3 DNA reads TGTGCCAGCAGCCATGCTCCGCAGGACTATAATTCACCCCTCCACTTT.

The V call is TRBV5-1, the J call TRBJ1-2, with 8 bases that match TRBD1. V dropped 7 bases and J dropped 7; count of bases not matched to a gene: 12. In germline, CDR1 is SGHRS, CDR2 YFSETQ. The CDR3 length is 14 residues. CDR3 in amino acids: CASGLLDRGSGYTF. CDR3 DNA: TGCGCCAGCGGTCTACTCGACAGGGGAAGTGGCTACACCTTC.

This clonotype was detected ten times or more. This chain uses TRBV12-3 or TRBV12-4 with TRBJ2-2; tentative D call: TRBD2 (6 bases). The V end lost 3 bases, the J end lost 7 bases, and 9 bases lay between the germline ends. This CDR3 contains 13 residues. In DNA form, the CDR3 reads TGTGCCAGCAGTTTCAGGCGGGGCGGGGAGCTGTTTTTT. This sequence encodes CASSFRRGGELFF.

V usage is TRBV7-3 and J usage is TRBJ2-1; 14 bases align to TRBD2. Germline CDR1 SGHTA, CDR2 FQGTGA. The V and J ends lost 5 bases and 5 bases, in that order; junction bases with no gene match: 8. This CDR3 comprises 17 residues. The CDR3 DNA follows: TGTGCCAGCAGCCCGAAGACTAGCGGGGGGGCAAACAATGAGCAGTTCTTC. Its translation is CASSPKTSGGANNEQFF.

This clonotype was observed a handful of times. This CDR3 is CASSEVGTANSPLHF. The DNA of the CDR3 is TGTGCCAGCAGTGAAGTCGGGACAGCAAATTCACCCCTCCACTTT. The V call is TRBV6-1, the J call TRBJ1-6; 7 positions agree with TRBD1. J gave up 7 bases and V 1 base, and 4 bases lay outside the gene matches. The CDR3 has 15 amino acids. CDR1 and CDR2 (germline): MNHNS, SASEGT.